The clone carrying this T cell receptor (beta chain) showed up many times. Its cognate antigen is unknown. Trimming took off 0 bases at V and 3 bases at J, with 11 bases between the two ends. CDR3 size: 15 residues. Germline V lookup: CDR1 LGHDT, CDR2 YNNKEL (reference sequence). These data belong to a study of read filtering for tumor transcriptome and immune sequencing. At the level of the study: Patients were some 16 male and about 15 female, mean age 65.9 years, range about 40 to 85. TCR-mapped reads were about 4.05 to 11 million with IR-seq versus about 75 to 1,400 with RNA-seq. Study results and limitations: The sorted CD138-negative fraction was a mixed bone marrow immune population, not purified T cells.

This library used 300 to 450 ng RNA and molecular barcoded adaptors spanning alpha/delta and beta/gamma chains. MiXCR, applied by TCRdb to the reads, yields one record per CDR3 protein. The table records about 62,000 distinct CDR3 sequences, roughly 18% of them present only once. J is TRBJ2-5 and V is TRBV3-1; perhaps TRBD2 as D (5 bases). The specimen sequenced was a population of CD138-negative cells sorted from bone marrow. The source of this sequence is a donor older than 35 with multiple myeloma. CDR3 sequence (DNA): TGTGCCAGCAGCCAAGAAGTGACGCGGGAAGAGACCCAGTACTTC. This codes for CASSQEVTREETQYF.